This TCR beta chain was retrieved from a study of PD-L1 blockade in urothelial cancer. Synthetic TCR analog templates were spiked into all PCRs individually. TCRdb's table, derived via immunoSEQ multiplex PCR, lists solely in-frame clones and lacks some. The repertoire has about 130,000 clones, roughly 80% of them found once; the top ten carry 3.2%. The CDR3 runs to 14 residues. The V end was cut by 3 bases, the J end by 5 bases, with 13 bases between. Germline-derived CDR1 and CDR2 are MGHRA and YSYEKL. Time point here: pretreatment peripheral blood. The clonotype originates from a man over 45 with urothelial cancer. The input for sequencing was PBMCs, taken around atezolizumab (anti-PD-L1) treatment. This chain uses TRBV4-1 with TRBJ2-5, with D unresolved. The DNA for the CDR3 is TGCGCCAGCAGCCATACCAAATTCGGGGAGACCCAGTACTTC. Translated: CASSHTKFGETQYF.